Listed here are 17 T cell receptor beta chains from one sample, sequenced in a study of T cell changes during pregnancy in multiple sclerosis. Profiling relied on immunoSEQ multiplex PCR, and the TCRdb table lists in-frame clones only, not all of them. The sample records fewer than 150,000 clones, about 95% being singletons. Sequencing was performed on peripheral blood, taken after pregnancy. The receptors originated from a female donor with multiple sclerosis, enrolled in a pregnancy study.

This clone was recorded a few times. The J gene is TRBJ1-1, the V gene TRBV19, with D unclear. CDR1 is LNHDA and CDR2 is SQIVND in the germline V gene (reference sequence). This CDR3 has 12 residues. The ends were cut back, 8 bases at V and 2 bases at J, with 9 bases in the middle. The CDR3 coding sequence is TGTGCCAGTTCGAGCTACAACACTGAAGCTTTCTTT. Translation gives CASSSYNTEAFF.

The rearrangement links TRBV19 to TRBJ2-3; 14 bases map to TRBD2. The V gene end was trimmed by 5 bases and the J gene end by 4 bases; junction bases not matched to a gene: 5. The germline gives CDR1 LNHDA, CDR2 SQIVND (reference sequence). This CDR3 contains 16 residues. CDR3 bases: TGTGCCAGTAGTGACACGACTAGCGGGAGGGCAGATACGCAGTATTTT. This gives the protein CASSDTTSGRADTQYF. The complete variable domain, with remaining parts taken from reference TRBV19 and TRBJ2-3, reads DGGITQSPKYLFRKEGQNVTLSCEQNLNHDAMYWYRQDPGQGLRLIYYSQIVNDFQKGDIAEGYSVSREKKESFPLTVTSAQKNPTAFYLCASSDTTSGRADTQYFGPGTRLTVL.

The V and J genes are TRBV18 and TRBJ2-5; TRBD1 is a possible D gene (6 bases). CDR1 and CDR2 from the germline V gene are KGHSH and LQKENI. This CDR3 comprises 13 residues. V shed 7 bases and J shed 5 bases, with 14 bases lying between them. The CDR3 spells CASCRDMEETQYF. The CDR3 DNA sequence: TGTGCCAGCTGCCGGGACATGGAGGAGACCCAGTACTTC.

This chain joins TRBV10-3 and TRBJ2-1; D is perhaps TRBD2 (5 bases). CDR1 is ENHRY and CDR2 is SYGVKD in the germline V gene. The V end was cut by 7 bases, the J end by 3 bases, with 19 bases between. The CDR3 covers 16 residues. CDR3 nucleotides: TGTGCCATCACGGCGGGCCAAGGCTCGAACTACAATGAGCAGTTCTTC. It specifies CAITAGQGSNYNEQFF.

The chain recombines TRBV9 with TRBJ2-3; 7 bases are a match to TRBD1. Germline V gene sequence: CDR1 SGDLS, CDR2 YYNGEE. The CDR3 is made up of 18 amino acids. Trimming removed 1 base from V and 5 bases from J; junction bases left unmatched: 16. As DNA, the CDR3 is TGTGCCAGCAGCGTACGCCCAGGGGGAAGGCAAGGGGGAGATACGCAGTATTTT. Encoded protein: CASSVRPGGRQGGDTQYF.

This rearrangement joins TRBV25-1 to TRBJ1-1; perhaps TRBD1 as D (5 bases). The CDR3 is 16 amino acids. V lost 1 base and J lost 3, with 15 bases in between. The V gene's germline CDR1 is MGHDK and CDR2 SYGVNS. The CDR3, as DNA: TGTGCCAGCAGTGAATCCCCTCGCGGGGGAGACACTGAAGCTTTCTTT. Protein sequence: CASSESPRGGDTEAFF.

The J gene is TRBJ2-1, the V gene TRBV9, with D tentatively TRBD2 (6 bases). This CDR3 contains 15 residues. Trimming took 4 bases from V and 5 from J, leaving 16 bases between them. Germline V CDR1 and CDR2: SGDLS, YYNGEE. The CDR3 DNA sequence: TGTGCCAGCAGCTCTCGAGTCGGGAGCCACAATGAGCAGTTCTTC. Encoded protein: CASSSRVGSHNEQFF.

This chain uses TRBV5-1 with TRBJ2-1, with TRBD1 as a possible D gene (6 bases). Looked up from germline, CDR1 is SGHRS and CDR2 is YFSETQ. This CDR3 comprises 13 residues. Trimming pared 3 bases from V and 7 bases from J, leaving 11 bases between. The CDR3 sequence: CASSWDQGNEQFF. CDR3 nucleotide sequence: TGCGCCAGCAGCTGGGACCAGGGGAATGAGCAGTTCTTC. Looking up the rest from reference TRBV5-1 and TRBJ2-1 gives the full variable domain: KAGVTQTPRYLIKTRGQQVTLSCSPISGHRSVSWYQQTPGQGLQFLFEYFSETQRNKGNFPGRFSGRQFSNSRSEMNVSTLELGDSALYLCASSWDQGNEQFFGPGTRLTVL.

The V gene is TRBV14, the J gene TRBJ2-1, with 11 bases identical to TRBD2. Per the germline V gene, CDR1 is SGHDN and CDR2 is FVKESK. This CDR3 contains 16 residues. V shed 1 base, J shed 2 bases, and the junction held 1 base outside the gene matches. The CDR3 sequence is CASSQVLAGAYNEQFF. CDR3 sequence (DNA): TGTGCCAGCAGCCAAGTACTAGCGGGAGCCTACAATGAGCAGTTCTTC.

CDR3 DNA sequence: TGTGCCACCAGGTTGTTTCTTTCCAAACAGGGAATACAAGAGACCCAGTACTTC. It encodes CATRLFLSKQGIQETQYF. The rearrangement links TRBV15 to TRBJ2-5, with D possibly matching TRBD1 (6 bases). V was clipped by 6 bases and J by 2 bases, with 25 bases between them. Germline CDR1 LNHNV, CDR2 YYDKDF (reference sequence). The CDR3 contains 18 residues.

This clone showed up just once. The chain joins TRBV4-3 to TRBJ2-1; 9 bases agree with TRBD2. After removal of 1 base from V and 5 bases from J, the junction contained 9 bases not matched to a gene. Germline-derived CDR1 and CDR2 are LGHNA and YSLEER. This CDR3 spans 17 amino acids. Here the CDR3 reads CASSQASWREGNNEQFF. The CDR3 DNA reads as TGCGCCAGCAGCCAAGCCAGTTGGCGGGAGGGGAACAATGAGCAGTTCTTC.

CDR3 sequence (DNA): TGTGCCAGCAGCTTATATGACAGGCCGATCTACGAGCAGTACTTC. It is translated as CASSLYDRPIYEQYF. The chain is built from TRBV5-6 and TRBJ2-7, with D tentatively TRBD1 (6 bases). V gave up 2 bases and J gave up 3 bases, with 15 bases separating them. This CDR3 spans 15 amino acids. Germline V gives CDR1 SGHDT, CDR2 YYEEEE.

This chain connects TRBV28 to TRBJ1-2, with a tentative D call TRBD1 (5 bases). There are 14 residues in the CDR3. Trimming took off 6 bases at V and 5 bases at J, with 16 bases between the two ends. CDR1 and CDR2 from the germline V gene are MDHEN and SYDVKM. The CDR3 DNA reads TGTGCCAGCAGGGCCGACAGTGGGAATTATGGCTACACCTTC. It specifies CASRADSGNYGYTF.

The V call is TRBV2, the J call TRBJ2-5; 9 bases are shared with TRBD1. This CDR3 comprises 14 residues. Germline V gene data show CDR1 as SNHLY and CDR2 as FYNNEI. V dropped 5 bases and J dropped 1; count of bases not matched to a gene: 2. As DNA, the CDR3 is TGTGCCAGCAGTACAGGGGGCTCCCAAGAGACCCAGTACTTC. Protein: CASSTGGSQETQYF.

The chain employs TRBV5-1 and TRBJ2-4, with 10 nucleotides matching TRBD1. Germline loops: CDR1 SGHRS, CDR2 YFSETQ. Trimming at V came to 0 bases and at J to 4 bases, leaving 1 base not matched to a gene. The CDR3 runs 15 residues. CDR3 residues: CASSLGTGGKNIQYF. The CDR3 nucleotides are TGCGCCAGCAGCTTGGGGACAGGGGGAAAAAACATTCAGTACTTC.

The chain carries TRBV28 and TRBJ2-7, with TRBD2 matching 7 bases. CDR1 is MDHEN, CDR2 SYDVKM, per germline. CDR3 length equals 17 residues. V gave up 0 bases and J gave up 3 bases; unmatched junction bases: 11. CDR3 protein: CASSLWTLSGAVYEQYF. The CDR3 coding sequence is TGTGCCAGCAGTTTATGGACACTCAGCGGGGCCGTCTACGAGCAGTACTTC.

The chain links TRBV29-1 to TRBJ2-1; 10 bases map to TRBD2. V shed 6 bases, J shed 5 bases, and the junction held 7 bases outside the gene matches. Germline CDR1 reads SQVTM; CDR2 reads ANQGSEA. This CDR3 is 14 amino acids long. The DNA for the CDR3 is TGCAGCGTCGGACTAGCGGCCAACGACAATGAGCAGTTCTTC. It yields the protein CSVGLAANDNEQFF.